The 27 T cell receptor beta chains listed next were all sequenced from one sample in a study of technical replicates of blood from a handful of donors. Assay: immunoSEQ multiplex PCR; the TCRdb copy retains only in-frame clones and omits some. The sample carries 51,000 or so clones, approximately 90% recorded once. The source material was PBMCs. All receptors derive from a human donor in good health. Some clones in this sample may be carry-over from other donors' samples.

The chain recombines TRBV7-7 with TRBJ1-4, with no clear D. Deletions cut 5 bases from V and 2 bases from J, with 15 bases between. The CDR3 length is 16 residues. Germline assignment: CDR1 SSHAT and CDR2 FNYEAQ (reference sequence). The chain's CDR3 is CASSPEWRSTNEKLFF. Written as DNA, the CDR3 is TGTGCCAGCAGCCCCGAATGGCGGTCGACTAATGAAAAACTGTTTTTT.

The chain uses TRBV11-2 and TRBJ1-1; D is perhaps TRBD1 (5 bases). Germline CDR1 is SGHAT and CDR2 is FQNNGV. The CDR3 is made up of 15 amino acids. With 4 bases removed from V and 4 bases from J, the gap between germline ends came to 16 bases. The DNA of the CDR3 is TGTGCCAGCAGCTCCACACTCAGGGTTAGCACTGAAGCTTTCTTT. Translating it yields CASSSTLRVSTEAFF.

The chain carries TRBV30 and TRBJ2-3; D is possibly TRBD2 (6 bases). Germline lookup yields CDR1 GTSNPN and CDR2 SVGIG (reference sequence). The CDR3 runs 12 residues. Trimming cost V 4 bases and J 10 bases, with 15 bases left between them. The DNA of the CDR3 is TGTGCCTGGACCGAGGGACTCCTCGCGCAGTATTTT. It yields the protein CAWTEGLLAQYF.

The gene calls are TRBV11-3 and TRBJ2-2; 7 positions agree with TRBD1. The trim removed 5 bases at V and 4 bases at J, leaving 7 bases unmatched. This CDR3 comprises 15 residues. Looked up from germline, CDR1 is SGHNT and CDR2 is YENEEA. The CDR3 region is CASSPRGQTTGELFF. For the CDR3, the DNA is TGTGCCAGCAGCCCCAGGGGACAGACCACCGGGGAGCTGTTTTTT.

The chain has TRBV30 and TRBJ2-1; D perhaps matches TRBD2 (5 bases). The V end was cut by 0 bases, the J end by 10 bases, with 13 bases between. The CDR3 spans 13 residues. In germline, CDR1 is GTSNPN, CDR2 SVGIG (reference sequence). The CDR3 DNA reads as TGTGCCTGGAGTGTCCGACCAGCGGCCGAGCAGTTCTTC. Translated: CAWSVRPAAEQFF.

CDR3 sequence (DNA): TGTGCCAGCAGCCGAGTCGCAACTAATGAAAAACTGTTTTTT. Translated, it gives CASSRVATNEKLFF. The chain combines TRBV7-9 with TRBJ1-4; D is undetermined. Trimming took off 5 bases at V and 0 bases at J, with 7 bases between the two ends. The CDR3 contains 14 residues. Germline CDR1 and CDR2: SEHNR and FQNEAQ (reference sequence).

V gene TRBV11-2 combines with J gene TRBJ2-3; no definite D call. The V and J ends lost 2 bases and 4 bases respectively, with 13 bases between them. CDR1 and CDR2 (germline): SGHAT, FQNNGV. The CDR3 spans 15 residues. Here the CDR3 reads CASSLSPKAADTQYF. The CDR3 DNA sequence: TGTGCCAGCAGCTTAAGCCCCAAGGCGGCAGATACGCAGTATTTT.

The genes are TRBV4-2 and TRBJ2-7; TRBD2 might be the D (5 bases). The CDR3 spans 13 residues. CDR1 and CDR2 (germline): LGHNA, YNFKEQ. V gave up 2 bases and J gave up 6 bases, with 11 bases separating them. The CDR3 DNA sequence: TGTGCCAGCAGCCAAACGACTGGAGGCGAGCAGTACTTC. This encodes CASSQTTGGEQYF.

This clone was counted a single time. CDR3 in DNA: TGTGCCAGCAGCCCAGGACTAGCGGGAGGCCTGGATACGCAGTATTTT. Translation gives CASSPGLAGGLDTQYF. J is TRBJ2-3 and V is TRBV7-7; 14 nucleotides align to TRBD2. V gave up 5 bases and J gave up 6 bases; unmatched junction bases: 7. The CDR3 is 16 residues long. Looked up from germline, CDR1 is SSHAT and CDR2 is FNYEAQ (reference sequence).

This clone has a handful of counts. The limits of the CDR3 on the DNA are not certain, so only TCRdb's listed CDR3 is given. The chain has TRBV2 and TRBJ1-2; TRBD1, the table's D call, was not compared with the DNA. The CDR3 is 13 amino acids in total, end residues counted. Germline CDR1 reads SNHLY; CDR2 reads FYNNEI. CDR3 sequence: CASILDRDYGYTF.

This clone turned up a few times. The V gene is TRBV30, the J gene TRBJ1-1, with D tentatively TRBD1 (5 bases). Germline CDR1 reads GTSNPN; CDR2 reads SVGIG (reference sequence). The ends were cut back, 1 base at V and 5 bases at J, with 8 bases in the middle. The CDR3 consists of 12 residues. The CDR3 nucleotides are TGTGCCTGGAGTGCTCAGGGAACTGAAGCTTTCTTT. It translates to CAWSAQGTEAFF. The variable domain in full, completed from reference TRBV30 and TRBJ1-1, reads SQTIHQWPATLVQPVGSPLSLECTVEGTSNPNLYWYRQAAGRGLQLLFYSVGIGQISSEVPQNLSASRPQDRQFILSSKKLLLSDSGFYLCAWSAQGTEAFFGQGTRLTVV.

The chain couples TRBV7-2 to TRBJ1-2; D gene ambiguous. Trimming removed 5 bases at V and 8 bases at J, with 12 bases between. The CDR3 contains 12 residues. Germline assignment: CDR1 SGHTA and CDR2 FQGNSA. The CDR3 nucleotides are TGTGCCAGCAGCGCGCACCCGGGAGGCTACACCTTC. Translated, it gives CASSAHPGGYTF.

The CDR3 reads CASSPPAGRVETQYF. CDR3 nucleotide sequence: TGTGCCAGCAGCCCACCCGCGGGGAGGGTTGAGACCCAGTACTTC. The chain couples TRBV7-8 to TRBJ2-5; TRBD2 aligns across 7 bases. Germline V gene lookup returns CDR1 SGHVS and CDR2 FQNEAQ. There are 15 residues in the CDR3. The trim removed 5 bases at V and 5 bases at J, leaving 11 bases unmatched.

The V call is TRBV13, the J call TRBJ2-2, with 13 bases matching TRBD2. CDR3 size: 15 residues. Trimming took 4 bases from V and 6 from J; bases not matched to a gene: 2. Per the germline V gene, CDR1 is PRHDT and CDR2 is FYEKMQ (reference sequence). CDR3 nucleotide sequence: TGTGCCAGCAGCTCGACTAGCGGGAGGTCCGGGGAGCTGTTTTTT. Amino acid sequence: CASSSTSGRSGELFF.

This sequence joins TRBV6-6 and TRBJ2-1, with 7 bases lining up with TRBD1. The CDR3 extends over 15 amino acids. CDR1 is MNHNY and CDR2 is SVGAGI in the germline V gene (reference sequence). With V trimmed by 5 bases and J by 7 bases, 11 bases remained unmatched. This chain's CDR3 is CASSLDRALWNEQFF. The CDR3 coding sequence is TGTGCCAGCAGTCTCGACAGGGCACTTTGGAATGAGCAGTTCTTC.

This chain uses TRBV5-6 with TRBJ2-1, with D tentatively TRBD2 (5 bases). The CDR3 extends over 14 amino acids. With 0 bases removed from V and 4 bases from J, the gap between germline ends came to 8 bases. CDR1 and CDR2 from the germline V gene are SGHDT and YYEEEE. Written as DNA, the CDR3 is TGTGCCAGCAGCTTGGGTAGCGCATACAATGAGCAGTTCTTC. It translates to CASSLGSAYNEQFF.

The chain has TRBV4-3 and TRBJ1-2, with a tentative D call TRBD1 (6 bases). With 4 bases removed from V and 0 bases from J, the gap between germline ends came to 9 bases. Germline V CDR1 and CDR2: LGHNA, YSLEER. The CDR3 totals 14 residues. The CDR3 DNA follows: TGCGCCAGCAGCCGGGACACAACTAACTATGGCTACACCTTC. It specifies CASSRDTTNYGYTF.

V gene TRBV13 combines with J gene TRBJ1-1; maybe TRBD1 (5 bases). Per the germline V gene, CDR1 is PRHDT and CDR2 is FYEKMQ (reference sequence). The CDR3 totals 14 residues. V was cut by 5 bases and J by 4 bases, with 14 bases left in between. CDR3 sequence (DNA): TGTGCCAGCAGCCCAGGGCCCGGGGGCACTGAAGCTTTCTTT. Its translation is CASSPGPGGTEAFF.

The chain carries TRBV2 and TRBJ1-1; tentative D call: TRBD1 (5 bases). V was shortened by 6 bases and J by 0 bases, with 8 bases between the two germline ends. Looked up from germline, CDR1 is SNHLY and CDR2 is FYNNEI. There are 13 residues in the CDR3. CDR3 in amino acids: CASSETVNTEAFF. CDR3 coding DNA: TGTGCCAGCAGCGAGACAGTGAACACTGAAGCTTTCTTT.

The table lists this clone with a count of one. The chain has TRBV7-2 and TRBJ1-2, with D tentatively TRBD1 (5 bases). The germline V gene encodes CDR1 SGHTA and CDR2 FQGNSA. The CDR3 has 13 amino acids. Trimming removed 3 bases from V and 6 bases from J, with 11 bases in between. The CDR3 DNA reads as TGTGCCAGCAGCTTTGGAGGGGTTGATGGCTACACCTTC. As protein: CASSFGGVDGYTF.

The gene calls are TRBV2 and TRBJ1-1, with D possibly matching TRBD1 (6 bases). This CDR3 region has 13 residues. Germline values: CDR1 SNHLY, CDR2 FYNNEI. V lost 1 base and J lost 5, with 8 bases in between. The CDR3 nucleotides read TGTGCCAGCAGTGAAGAGGGGGAAACTGAAGCTTTCTTT. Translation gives CASSEEGETEAFF.

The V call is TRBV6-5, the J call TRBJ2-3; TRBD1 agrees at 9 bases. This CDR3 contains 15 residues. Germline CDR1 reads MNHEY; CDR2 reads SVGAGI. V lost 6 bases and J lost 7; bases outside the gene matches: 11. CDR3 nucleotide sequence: TGTGCCAGCAGGCTGCCGGGACAGGGTGCTAATACGCAGTATTTT. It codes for CASRLPGQGANTQYF.

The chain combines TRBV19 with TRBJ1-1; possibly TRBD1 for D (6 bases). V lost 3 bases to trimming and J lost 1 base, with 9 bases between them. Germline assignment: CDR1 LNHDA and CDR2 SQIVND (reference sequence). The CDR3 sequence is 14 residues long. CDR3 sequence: CASSITGKNTEAFF. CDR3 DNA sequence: TGTGCCAGTAGTATCACAGGGAAGAACACTGAAGCTTTCTTT.

This CDR3 is CASRPPDRGLTEAFF. The CDR3 DNA is TGTGCCAGCAGGCCACCCGACAGGGGGCTCACTGAAGCTTTCTTT. This chain connects TRBV6-5 to TRBJ1-1, with 10 bases fitting TRBD1. CDR3 length: 15 residues. Unmatched junction bases numbered 8, after V lost 6 bases and J lost 4 bases. Germline V gives CDR1 MNHEY, CDR2 SVGAGI.

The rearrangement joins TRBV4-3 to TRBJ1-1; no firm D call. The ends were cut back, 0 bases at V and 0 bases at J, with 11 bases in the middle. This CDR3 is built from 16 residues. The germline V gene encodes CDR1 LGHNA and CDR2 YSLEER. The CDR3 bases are TGCGCCAGCAGCCAAGAGGCATACAGCATGAACACTGAAGCTTTCTTT. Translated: CASSQEAYSMNTEAFF.

In DNA, the CDR3 is TGCGCCAGCAGCGCGGGGGCCATACGGGTGGAAGCTTTCTTT. It is translated as CASSAGAIRVEAFF. The chain joins TRBV5-1 to TRBJ1-1, with D perhaps TRBD1 (6 bases). CDR1 and CDR2 from the germline V gene are SGHRS and YFSETQ. This CDR3 spans 14 amino acids. V gave up 4 bases and J gave up 8 bases, with 18 bases separating them.

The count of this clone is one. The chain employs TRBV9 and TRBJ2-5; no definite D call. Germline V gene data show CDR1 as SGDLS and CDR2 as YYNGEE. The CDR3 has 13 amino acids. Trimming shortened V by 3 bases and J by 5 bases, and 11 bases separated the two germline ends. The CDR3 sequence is CASSATNWETQYF. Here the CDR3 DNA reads TGTGCCAGCAGCGCAACCAACTGGGAGACCCAGTACTTC.